The rows below give T cell receptor beta chains drawn from one sample of a study of cytotoxic CD8 clonotypes in ibrutinib-treated CLL. TCRdb keeps only in-frame clones here, not all; method: immunoSEQ multiplex PCR. The sample lists some 23,000 clones, roughly 71% seen once, with about half in the top ten. The sample was PBMCs, taken after 12 months of ibrutinib treatment. All receptors derive from a human donor with chronic lymphocytic leukemia. CDR3s include the opening cysteine and the closing phenylalanine or tryptophan. D genes are given only for firm matches. Clone size is shown for a subset of rows, as once, few, many or a class of expanded clone.

>NA|few|TRBV27|TRBJ1-2
CASMGSTQRGYTF
TGTGCCAGCATGGGGAGTACGCAGAGAGGCTACACCTTC
>TRBD2|NA|TRBV18|TRBJ2-1
CASSPTSGGYNEQFF
TGTGCCAGCTCACCTACTAGCGGGGGGTACAATGAGCAGTTCTTC
>NA|NA|TRBV27|TRBJ1-2
CASSLSWQGSGGDGYTF
TGTGCCAGCAGTTTATCGTGGCAGGGTAGCGGTGGAGATGGCTACACCTTC
>TRBD1|NA|TRBV4-1|TRBJ1-6
CASSPISGTAYNSPLHF
TGCGCCAGCAGCCCAATTTCCGGGACAGCCTATAATTCACCCCTCCACTTT
>NA|NA|TRBV19|TRBJ1-5
CASSPRRGNQPQHF
TGTGCCAGTAGTCCACGGAGGGGGAATCAGCCCCAGCATTTT
>NA|NA|TRBV19|TRBJ2-2
CASGGPLYREGDTGELFF
TGTGCCAGTGGGGGCCCTCTATACAGGGAGGGGGACACCGGGGAGCTGTTTTTT
>NA|NA|TRBV28|TRBJ1-4
CASSFFNEKLFF
TGTGCCAGCAGTTTCTTTAATGAAAAACTGTTTTTT
>TRBD2|NA|TRBV7-2|TRBJ2-7
CASSLRLAGDPSSYEQYF
TGTGCCAGCAGCTTAAGGCTAGCGGGGGACCCAAGCTCCTACGAGCAGTACTTC
>NA|NA|TRBV15|TRBJ2-1
CATSRGRGSIQFF
TGTGCCACCAGCAGAGGACGGGGTAGCATACAGTTCTTC
>NA|NA|TRBV14|TRBJ1-5
CASSQDSSQPQHF
TGTGCCAGCAGCCAGGACAGTTCTCAGCCCCAGCATTTT
>NA|NA|TRBV29-1|TRBJ2-7
CSVKIKNYEQYF
TGCAGCGTTAAAATTAAAAACTACGAGCAGTACTTC